These 29 T cell receptor beta chains originate from one sample sequenced in a study of persistence of HIV-infected CD4 T cells. This was the immunoSEQ version 4 assay in survey mode. Repertoires were generated with immunoSEQ multiplex PCR, while TCRdb's copy carries only in-frame clones and drops some. The sample shows about 28,000 clones, around 82% of them seen only once. These receptors are not linked to any known antigen. Lysates of CMV-infected fibroblasts at about 10 ug/mL stimulated these cells. Sorted nonresponding memory CD4+ T cells were CD40L-negative, CD69-negative, CD45RO-high. The sequencing used CD4+ T cells sorted from PBMCs after approximately 19-hour stimulation, collected from a patient who received antiretroviral therapy. These receptors all stem from an adult man with HIV who was CMV-seropositive.

The chain employs TRBV5-1 and TRBJ2-2; TRBD2 agrees at 8 bases. CDR1 SGHRS and CDR2 YFSETQ come from the germline V gene. This CDR3 has 16 residues. V lost 4 bases and J lost 1; bases outside the gene matches: 6. The CDR3 region is CASSPLLAVNTGELFF. CDR3 nucleotide sequence: TGCGCCAGCAGCCCGTTACTAGCGGTGAACACCGGGGAGCTGTTTTTT.

The chain uses TRBV9 and TRBJ2-3, with a possible D match to TRBD1 (5 bases). CDR3 length: 12 amino acids. Between the trimmed V and J ends, which lost 0 bases and 6 bases, there was a span of 5 bases. Looked up from germline, CDR1 is SGDLS and CDR2 is YYNGEE. CDR3: CASSVEGDTQYF. The CDR3 coding sequence is TGTGCCAGCAGCGTAGAGGGGGATACGCAGTATTTT. The whole variable domain, remainder taken from reference TRBV9 and TRBJ2-3, is DSGVTQTPKHLITATGQRVTLRCSPRSGDLSVYWYQQSLDQGLQFLIQYYNGEERAKGNILERFSAQQFPDLHSELNLSSLELGDSALYFCASSVEGDTQYFGPGTRLTVL.

This clone was picked up a small number of times. V and J are TRBV18 and TRBJ1-1, with unresolved D. V lost 5 bases and J 1 base, leaving 14 bases between the germline ends. Germline V lookup: CDR1 KGHSH, CDR2 LQKENI. This CDR3 region has 15 residues. CDR3 coding DNA: TGTGCCAGCTCATCAGCATTTATCCCGAACACTGAAGCTTTCTTT. Encoded protein: CASSSAFIPNTEAFF.

The chain joins TRBV15 to TRBJ1-1; perhaps TRBD1 as D (6 bases). V lost 4 bases to trimming and J lost 6 bases, with 15 bases between them. The CDR3 runs to 14 residues. The V gene's germline CDR1 is LNHNV and CDR2 YYDKDF (reference sequence). CDR3 bases: TGTGCCACCAGCAATACTTACAGGGACGCTGAAGCTTTCTTT. This sequence encodes CATSNTYRDAEAFF.

This rearrangement joins TRBV3-1 (or the pseudogene TRBV3-2) to TRBJ1-1; D unclear. Germline CDR1 and CDR2: LGHDT and YNNKEL (reference sequence). V lost 5 bases, J lost 1 base, and 8 bases lay in between. This CDR3 spans 13 amino acids. The CDR3 loop reads CASSERGNTEAFF. The DNA for the CDR3 is TGTGCCAGCAGCGAACGAGGGAACACTGAAGCTTTCTTT.

This clone was detected once. This chain joins TRBV5-1 and TRBJ1-2; 8 nucleotides align to TRBD1. Looked up from germline, CDR1 is SGHRS and CDR2 is YFSETQ. J was trimmed by 5 bases and V by 4 bases; bases with no gene match: 7. The CDR3 extends over 14 amino acids. As DNA, the CDR3 is TGCGCCAGCAGCCCACAGGACAGGGTGTATGGCTACACCTTC. It is translated as CASSPQDRVYGYTF.

J is TRBJ2-2 and V is TRBV6-1; D is ambiguous. This CDR3 comprises 16 residues. Germline V gene sequence: CDR1 MNHNS, CDR2 SASEGT. The germline V and J ends were trimmed by 6 bases and 1 base, with 15 bases remaining between them. CDR3 in DNA: TGTGCCAGCAGAGAAACCAAGGCAGGGAACACCGGGGAGCTGTTTTTT. Translated: CASRETKAGNTGELFF.

The chain recombines TRBV27 with TRBJ2-5; TRBD1 matches at 8 bases. This CDR3 is built from 13 residues. Looked up from germline, CDR1 is MNHEY and CDR2 is SMNVEV (reference sequence). The V gene end was trimmed by 5 bases and the J gene end by 5 bases; junction bases not matched to a gene: 4. CDR3 amino acids: CASSLRDRETQYF. The CDR3 nucleotides read TGTGCCAGCAGTCTACGGGACAGGGAGACCCAGTACTTC.

This clone was counted a few times. DNA for the CDR3: TGTGCCAGCAGTTACCTGGCGGGGGGGTACTACGAGCAGTACTTC. It specifies CASSYLAGGYYEQYF. This chain joins TRBV6-2 or TRBV6-3 and TRBJ2-7; 9 bases are a match to TRBD2. This CDR3 is built from 15 residues. J lost 3 bases, V lost 2 bases, and 5 bases had no gene match. CDR1 and CDR2 (germline): MNHEY, SVGEGT.

This clone was counted a single time. The J gene is TRBJ1-2, the V gene TRBV24-1; TRBD1 aligns across 9 bases. This CDR3 has 16 amino acids. Germline V gene data show CDR1 as KGHDR and CDR2 as SFDVKD. J lost 2 bases, V lost 6 bases, and 9 bases had no gene match. The CDR3 DNA is TGTGCCACCAGTTCCGGGACAGGGTTTACCAACTATGGCTACACCTTC. It is translated as CATSSGTGFTNYGYTF.

The gene calls are TRBV28 and TRBJ2-7, with D possibly TRBD1 on 6 matching bases. CDR1 MDHEN and CDR2 SYDVKM come from the germline V gene. CDR3 length: 13 residues. Trimming took off 0 bases at V and 5 bases at J, with 8 bases between the two ends. This CDR3 is CASSLWGADEQYF. For the CDR3, the DNA is TGTGCCAGCAGTTTATGGGGGGCGGACGAGCAGTACTTC.

This clone was seen once. J is TRBJ2-7 and V is TRBV7-2; 7 nucleotides match TRBD2. This CDR3 spans 14 amino acids. V trimming: 6 bases; J trimming: 3 bases; junction bases outside the gene matches: 8. Germline CDR1 and CDR2: SGHTA and FQGNSA. CDR3 DNA: TGTGCCAGCAGTCTTAGCGGGCTGAACTACGAGCAGTACTTC. Residues: CASSLSGLNYEQYF.

J is TRBJ1-5 and V is TRBV7-2, with D uncertain. The ends were cut back, 6 bases at V and 0 bases at J, with 6 bases in the middle. CDR3 length: 13 amino acids. Germline loops: CDR1 SGHTA, CDR2 FQGNSA. The CDR3 nucleotides are TGTGCCAGCAGTGGCTTTAGCAATCAGCCCCAGCATTTT. Translated: CASSGFSNQPQHF. The full variable domain, its missing parts supplied by reference TRBV7-2 and TRBJ1-5, is GAGVSQSPSNKVTEKGKDVELRCDPISGHTALYWYRQSLGQGLEFLIYFQGNSAPDKSGLPSDRFSAERTGGSVSTLTIQRTQQEDSAVYLCASSGFSNQPQHFGDGTRLSIL.

The chain combines TRBV19 with TRBJ1-2, with TRBD1 identical over 8 bases. The V gene end was trimmed by 8 bases and the J gene end by 4 bases; junction bases not matched to a gene: 24. This CDR3 comprises 19 residues. Germline loops: CDR1 LNHDA, CDR2 SQIVND (reference sequence). CDR3 nucleotides: TGTGCCAGTCACATCGGGAGAGGGACAGGTTCACTGCTAGGCTATGGCTACACCTTC. It codes for CASHIGRGTGSLLGYGYTF.

The rearrangement joins TRBV9 to TRBJ2-7, with TRBD2 matching 8 bases. Looked up from germline, CDR1 is SGDLS and CDR2 is YYNGEE. The CDR3 runs 17 residues. With 3 bases clipped from V and 0 bases from J, the junction kept 11 bases outside the gene matches. The DNA for the CDR3 is TGTGCCAGCAGCGCGGACCCGCGGGGGGCCCCCTCCTACGAGCAGTACTTC. Protein sequence: CASSADPRGAPSYEQYF.

The chain has TRBV14 and TRBJ2-5; TRBD1 agrees at 7 bases. CDR3 length: 16 amino acids. After removal of 1 base from V and 5 bases from J, the junction contained 10 bases not matched to a gene. Germline V gives CDR1 SGHDN, CDR2 FVKESK. CDR3 residues: CASSQGTGAQYETQYF. The CDR3 region has the DNA TGTGCCAGCAGCCAAGGGACAGGAGCCCAGTATGAGACCCAGTACTTC.

CDR3 sequence reads: CASSFETGLSDTQYF. CDR3 bases: TGTGCCAGCAGTTTCGAGACAGGGCTCTCAGATACGCAGTATTTT. The chain carries TRBV28 and TRBJ2-3; TRBD1 matches at 7 bases. The CDR3 has 15 residues. Germline-derived CDR1 and CDR2 are MDHEN and SYDVKM. Trimming cost V 3 bases and J 4 bases; bases outside gene matches: 7.

This clone was counted between two and nine times. This chain connects TRBV10-1 to TRBJ2-1; 9 nucleotides match TRBD2. CDR3 size: 14 residues. V lost 8 bases and J lost 8; bases outside the gene matches: 10. CDR1 is WNHNN and CDR2 is SYGVQD in the germline V gene (reference sequence). CDR3 protein: CASSDSGGLDEQFF. CDR3 DNA: TGCGCCAGCTCCGATAGCGGGGGTTTAGATGAGCAGTTCTTC.

This rearrangement joins TRBV7-6 to TRBJ2-3, with D hard to call. This CDR3 contains 8 residues. Between the trimmed V and J ends, which lost 3 bases and 15 bases, there was a span of 4 bases. The germline CDR1 and CDR2 sequences are SGHVS and FNYEAQ. The CDR3 here is CASSFFYF. For the CDR3, the DNA is TGTGCCAGCAGCTTCTTTTATTTT.

J is TRBJ1-2 and V is TRBV5-1; maybe TRBD1 (5 bases). The CDR3 loop spans 15 amino acids. Germline values: CDR1 SGHRS, CDR2 YFSETQ. V was cut by 1 base and J by 3 bases, with 13 bases left in between. The CDR3 DNA follows: TGCGCCAGCAGCTTGTCGGCAGGGTGGGACTATGGCTACACCTTC. Residues: CASSLSAGWDYGYTF.

The rearrangement uses TRBV6-5 and TRBJ2-4, with TRBD2 as a possible D gene (7 bases). CDR1 and CDR2 from the germline V gene are MNHEY and SVGAGI. The V gene lost 6 bases and the J gene lost 7 bases, with 16 bases spanning the gap. CDR3 length equals 14 residues. Here the CDR3 DNA reads TGTGCCAGCAGAGACCTAGGGGGGGGTAACATTCAGTACTTC. Its protein is CASRDLGGGNIQYF.

This rearrangement joins TRBV7-3 to TRBJ2-2; D is possibly TRBD1 (5 bases). V gave up 4 bases and J gave up 6 bases, with 12 bases separating them. The CDR3 is 14 amino acids. CDR1 is SGHTA and CDR2 is FQGTGA in the germline V gene. The CDR3: CASSYRQLPGELFF. CDR3 coding DNA: TGTGCCAGCAGCTACCGACAGTTGCCCGGGGAGCTGTTTTTT.

This clone appeared a single time. The rearrangement uses TRBV28 and TRBJ2-4; no reliable D call. V lost 5 bases to trimming and J lost 8 bases, with 7 bases between them. The germline V gene has CDR1 MDHEN and CDR2 SYDVKM. The CDR3 is made up of 11 amino acids. The CDR3: CASSQDHIQYF. CDR3 in DNA: TGTGCCAGCAGTCAGGATCACATTCAGTACTTC.

In this sample, this clone turned up once. This rearrangement joins TRBV5-1 to TRBJ1-1; D remains ambiguous. V gave up 4 bases and J gave up 6 bases, with 13 bases separating them. The V gene's germline CDR1 is SGHRS and CDR2 YFSETQ. This CDR3 has 13 residues. Here the CDR3 reads CASSGNGLAEAFF. The CDR3 nucleotides are TGCGCCAGCAGCGGAAATGGCCTGGCTGAAGCTTTCTTT. The whole variable domain, filled in from reference TRBV5-1 and TRBJ1-1, reads KAGVTQTPRYLIKTRGQQVTLSCSPISGHRSVSWYQQTPGQGLQFLFEYFSETQRNKGNFPGRFSGRQFSNSRSEMNVSTLELGDSALYLCASSGNGLAEAFFGQGTRLTVV.

The chain employs TRBV2 and TRBJ2-1; 7 nucleotides match TRBD1. CDR3 length: 15 amino acids. Germline lookup yields CDR1 SNHLY and CDR2 FYNNEI. V dropped 6 bases and J dropped 9; count of bases not matched to a gene: 14. Here the CDR3 DNA reads TGTGCCAGCAGCCGACAGGGTGCAGAACATAGTGAGCAGTTCTTC. This translates into CASSRQGAEHSEQFF.

This clone was picked up one time. The chain combines TRBV5-1 with TRBJ2-5; 11 bases agree with TRBD2. The V segment lost 4 bases and the J segment 9 bases; nucleotides outside the gene matches: 5. CDR3 length equals 13 residues. The V gene's germline CDR1 is SGHRS and CDR2 YFSETQ. This CDR3 reads CASSGISGGAQYF. The DNA for the CDR3 is TGCGCCAGCAGCGGGATTAGCGGGGGGGCCCAGTACTTC.

The CDR3: CASSEENRHRSNQPQHF. The DNA for the CDR3 is TGTGCCAGCAGTGAAGAAAATCGACACCGGAGCAATCAGCCCCAGCATTTT. This chain uses TRBV2 with TRBJ1-5; D remains ambiguous. Trimming removed 1 base at V and 1 base at J, with 14 bases between. From germline, CDR1 is SNHLY and CDR2 FYNNEI. CDR3 length: 17 amino acids. Looking up the rest from reference TRBV2 and TRBJ1-5 gives the full variable domain: EPEVTQTPSHQVTQMGQEVILRCVPISNHLYFYWYRQILGQKVEFLVSFYNNEISEKSEIFDDQFSVERPDGSNFTLKIRSTKLEDSAMYFCASSEENRHRSNQPQHFGDGTRLSIL.

The V call is TRBV5-5, the J call TRBJ2-3; tentatively, D is TRBD1 (6 bases). The CDR3 spans 13 residues. With 2 bases removed from V and 4 bases from J, the gap between germline ends came to 8 bases. Per germline, CDR1 SGHKS and CDR2 YYEKEE (reference sequence). CDR3 coding DNA: TGTGCCAGCAGCTTTTCAGGGGCAGATACGCAGTATTTT. This gives the protein CASSFSGADTQYF.

The CDR3 DNA follows: TGCGCCAGCACCCTATCTTTCGGGGGATCAAGAGAGACCCAGTACTTC. Translating it yields CASTLSFGGSRETQYF. The chain carries TRBV5-1 and TRBJ2-5; maybe TRBD2 (6 bases). Germline CDR1 SGHRS, CDR2 YFSETQ. The CDR3 is 16 residues long. Trimming stripped 6 bases from V and 4 bases from J, with 22 bases between.